This TCR beta chain was captured by sequencing in a study of blood T cell repertoires in COVID-19. Turning to the study itself: There were acute and convalescent COVID-19 samples, and they came from the United States, Italy and Spain.

In the authors' workflow: Estimates of nucleated cell counts were drawn from the amplification of reference gene primers. Produced via immunoSEQ multiplex PCR; TCRdb's table is partial and in-frame only. D and trimming were read from the DNA, whereas the V and J calls and clone size are those reported in that table. The data contain some 120,000 clones, about 83% of them seen just once; the ten biggest clones take up around 5.6%. This TCR was sampled from a man older than 75 with active or convalescent COVID-19. The sample was peripheral blood.

The CDR3 spells CASSLATGGFTEAFF. The CDR3 DNA sequence: TGTGCCAGCAGCTTAGCTACAGGGGGCTTCACTGAAGCTTTCTTT. The V gene is TRBV7-2, the J gene TRBJ1-1; 9 bases map to TRBD1. The CDR3 is made up of 15 amino acids. Germline V gene data show CDR1 as SGHTA and CDR2 as FQGNSA. J gave up 4 bases and V 0 bases, and 3 bases lay outside the gene matches.